The TCR beta chain under discussion was sequenced for a study of identical twins. This clonotype was seen ten or more times. Antigen: not known. Via MiXCR, TCRdb re-called the 5' RACE reads, giving one row per CDR3 protein. The table includes roughly 240,000 distinct CDR3 sequences, roughly 7% detected once. V lost 10 bases, J lost 0 bases, and 6 bases lay in between. This CDR3 has 12 residues. Germline V gives CDR1 MDHEN, CDR2 SYDVKM. Study-level points and caveats: Beta clonotypes that were abundant in cord blood contained fewer insertions, a pattern absent from memory repertoires.

The data were also submitted as part of a second study, on yellow fever vaccine responses in identical twins. That investigation notes: Twins reportedly mounted vaccine T cell responses that seemed partly convergent, partly personalized.

This clonotype was obtained from a woman aged 18 to 35 in good health. J is TRBJ2-2 and V is TRBV28; D is unclear. What was sequenced was memory (CD45RO+) T cells sorted from blood. Here the CDR3 reads CATAANTGELFF. DNA of the CDR3: TGTGCCACGGCAGCGAACACCGGGGAGCTGTTTTTT.